This T cell receptor beta chain is drawn from a study of PD-1 blockade in classical Hodgkin lymphoma. Whole-study findings and limits: Prior therapy or disease activity may underlie the repertoire differences, whose causes remain undefined. CD4+ TCR diversity rose significantly by C4D1, and CD8+ TCR diversity did not.

CDR3 length: 13 amino acids. Per the germline V gene, CDR1 is SGHRS and CDR2 is YFSETQ. V was clipped by 4 bases and J by 4 bases, with 11 bases between them. Concerning this clone itself: Antigen unknown.

Each patient's relapse followed autologous stem cell transplantation, and brentuximab vedotin exposure varied. Sequencing was performed with immunoSEQ multiplex PCR; in TCRdb, only in-frame clones are kept and a portion is missing. Of tens of thousands of clones listed, approximately 90% were seen once; the top ten hold about 5.8%. This rearrangement joins TRBV5-1 to TRBJ1-1, with D possibly TRBD1 on 5 matching bases. The origin of this receptor is a human donor with classical Hodgkin lymphoma. The source material was peripheral blood mononuclear cells (PBMCs), sampled before the second cycle of nivolumab. CDR3 region: CASSRGGATEAFF. The CDR3 DNA follows: TGCGCCAGCAGCCGTGGAGGGGCCACTGAAGCTTTCTTT.